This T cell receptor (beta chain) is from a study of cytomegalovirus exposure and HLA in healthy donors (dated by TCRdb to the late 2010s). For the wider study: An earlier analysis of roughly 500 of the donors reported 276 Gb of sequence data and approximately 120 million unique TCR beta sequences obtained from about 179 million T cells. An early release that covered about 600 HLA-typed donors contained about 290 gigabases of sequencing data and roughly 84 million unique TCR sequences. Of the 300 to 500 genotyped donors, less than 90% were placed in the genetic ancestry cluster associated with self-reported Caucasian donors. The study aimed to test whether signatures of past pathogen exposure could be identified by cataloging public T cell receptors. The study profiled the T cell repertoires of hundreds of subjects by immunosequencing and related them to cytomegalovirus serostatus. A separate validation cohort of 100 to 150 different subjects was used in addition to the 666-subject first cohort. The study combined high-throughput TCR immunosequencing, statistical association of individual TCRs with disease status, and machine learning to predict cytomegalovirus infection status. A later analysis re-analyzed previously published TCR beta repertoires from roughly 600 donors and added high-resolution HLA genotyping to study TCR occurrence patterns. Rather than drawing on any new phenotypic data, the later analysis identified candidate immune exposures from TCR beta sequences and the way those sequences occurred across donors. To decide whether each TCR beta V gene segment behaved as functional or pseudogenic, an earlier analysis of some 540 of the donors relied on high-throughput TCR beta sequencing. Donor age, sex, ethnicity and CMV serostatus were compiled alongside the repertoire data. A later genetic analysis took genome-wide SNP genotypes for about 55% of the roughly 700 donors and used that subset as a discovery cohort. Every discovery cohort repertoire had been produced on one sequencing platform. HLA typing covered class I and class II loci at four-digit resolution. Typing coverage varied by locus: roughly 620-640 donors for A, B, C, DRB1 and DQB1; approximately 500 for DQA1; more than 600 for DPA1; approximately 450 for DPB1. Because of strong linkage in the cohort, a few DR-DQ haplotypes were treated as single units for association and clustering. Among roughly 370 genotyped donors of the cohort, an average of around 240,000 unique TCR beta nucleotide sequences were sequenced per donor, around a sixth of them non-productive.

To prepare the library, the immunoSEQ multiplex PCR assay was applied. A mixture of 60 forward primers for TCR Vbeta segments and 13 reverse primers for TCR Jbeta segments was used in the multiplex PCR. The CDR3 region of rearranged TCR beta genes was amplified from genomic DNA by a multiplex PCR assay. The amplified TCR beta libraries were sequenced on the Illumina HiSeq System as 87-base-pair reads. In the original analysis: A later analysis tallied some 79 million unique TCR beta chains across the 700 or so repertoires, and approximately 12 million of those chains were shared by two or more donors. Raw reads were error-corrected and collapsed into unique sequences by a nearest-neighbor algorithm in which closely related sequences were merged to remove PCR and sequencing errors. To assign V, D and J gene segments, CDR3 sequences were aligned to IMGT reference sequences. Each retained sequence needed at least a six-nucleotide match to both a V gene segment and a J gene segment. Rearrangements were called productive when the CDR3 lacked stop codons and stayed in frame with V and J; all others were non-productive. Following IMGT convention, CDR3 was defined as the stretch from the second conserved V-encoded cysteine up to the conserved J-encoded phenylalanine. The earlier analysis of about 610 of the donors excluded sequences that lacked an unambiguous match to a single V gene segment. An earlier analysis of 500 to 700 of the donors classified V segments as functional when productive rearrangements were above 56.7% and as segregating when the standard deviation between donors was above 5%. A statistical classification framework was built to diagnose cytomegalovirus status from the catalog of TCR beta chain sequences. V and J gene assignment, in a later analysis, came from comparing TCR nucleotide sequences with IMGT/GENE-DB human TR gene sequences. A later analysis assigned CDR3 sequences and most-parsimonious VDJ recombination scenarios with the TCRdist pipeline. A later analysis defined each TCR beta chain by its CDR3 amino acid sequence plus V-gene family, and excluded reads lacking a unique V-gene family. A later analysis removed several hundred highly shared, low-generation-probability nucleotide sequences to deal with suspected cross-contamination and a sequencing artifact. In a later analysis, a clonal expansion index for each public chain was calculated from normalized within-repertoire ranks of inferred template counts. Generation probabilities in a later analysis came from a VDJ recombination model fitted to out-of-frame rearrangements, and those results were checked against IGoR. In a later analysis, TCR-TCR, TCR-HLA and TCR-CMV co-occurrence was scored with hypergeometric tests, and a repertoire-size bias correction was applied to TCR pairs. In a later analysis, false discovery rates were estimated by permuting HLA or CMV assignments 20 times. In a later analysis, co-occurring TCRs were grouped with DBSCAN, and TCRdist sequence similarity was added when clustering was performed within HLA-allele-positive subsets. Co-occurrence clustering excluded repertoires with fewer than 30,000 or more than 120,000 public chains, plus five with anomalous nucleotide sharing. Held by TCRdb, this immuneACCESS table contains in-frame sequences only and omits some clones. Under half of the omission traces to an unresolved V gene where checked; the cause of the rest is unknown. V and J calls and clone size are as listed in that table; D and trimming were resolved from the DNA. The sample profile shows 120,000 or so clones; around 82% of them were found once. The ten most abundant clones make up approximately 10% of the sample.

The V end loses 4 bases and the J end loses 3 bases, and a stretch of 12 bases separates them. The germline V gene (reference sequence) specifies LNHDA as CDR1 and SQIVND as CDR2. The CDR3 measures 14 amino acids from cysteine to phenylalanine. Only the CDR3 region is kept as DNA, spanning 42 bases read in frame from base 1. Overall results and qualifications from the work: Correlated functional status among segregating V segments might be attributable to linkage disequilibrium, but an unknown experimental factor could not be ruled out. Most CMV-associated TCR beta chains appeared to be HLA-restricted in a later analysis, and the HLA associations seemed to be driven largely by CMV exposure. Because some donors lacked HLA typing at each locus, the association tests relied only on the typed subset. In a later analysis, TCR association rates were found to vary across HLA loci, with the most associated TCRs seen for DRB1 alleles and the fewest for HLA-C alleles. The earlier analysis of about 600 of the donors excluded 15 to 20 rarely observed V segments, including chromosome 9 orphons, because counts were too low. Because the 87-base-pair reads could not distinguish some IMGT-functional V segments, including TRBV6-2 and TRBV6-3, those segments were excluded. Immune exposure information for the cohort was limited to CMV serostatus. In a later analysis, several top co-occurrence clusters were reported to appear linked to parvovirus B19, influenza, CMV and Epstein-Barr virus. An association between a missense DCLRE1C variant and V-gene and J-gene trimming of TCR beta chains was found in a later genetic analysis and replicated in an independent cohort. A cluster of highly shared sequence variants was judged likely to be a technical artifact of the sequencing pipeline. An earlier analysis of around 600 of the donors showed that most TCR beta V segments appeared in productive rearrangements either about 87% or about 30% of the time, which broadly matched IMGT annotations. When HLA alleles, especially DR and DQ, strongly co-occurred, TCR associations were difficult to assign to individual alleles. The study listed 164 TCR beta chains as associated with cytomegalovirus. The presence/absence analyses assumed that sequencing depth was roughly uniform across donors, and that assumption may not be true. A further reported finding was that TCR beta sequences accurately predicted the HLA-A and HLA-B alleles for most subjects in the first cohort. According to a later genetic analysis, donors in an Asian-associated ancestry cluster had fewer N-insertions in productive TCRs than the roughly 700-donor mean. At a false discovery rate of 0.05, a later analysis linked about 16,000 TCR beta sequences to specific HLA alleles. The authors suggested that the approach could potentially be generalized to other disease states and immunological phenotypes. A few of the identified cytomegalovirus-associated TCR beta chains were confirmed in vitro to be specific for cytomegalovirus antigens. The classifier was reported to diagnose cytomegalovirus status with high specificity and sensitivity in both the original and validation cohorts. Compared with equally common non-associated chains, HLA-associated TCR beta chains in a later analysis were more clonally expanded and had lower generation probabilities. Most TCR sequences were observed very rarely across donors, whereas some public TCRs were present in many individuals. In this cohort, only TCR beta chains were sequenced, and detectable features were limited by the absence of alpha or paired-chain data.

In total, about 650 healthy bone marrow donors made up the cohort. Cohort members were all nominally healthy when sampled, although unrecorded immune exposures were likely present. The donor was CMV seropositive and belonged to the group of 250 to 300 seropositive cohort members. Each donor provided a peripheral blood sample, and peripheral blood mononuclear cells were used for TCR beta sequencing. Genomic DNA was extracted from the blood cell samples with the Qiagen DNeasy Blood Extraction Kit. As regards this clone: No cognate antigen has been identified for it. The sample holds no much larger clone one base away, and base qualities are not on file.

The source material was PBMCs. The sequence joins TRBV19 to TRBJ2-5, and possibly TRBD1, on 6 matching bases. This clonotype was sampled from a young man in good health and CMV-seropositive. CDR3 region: CASSTGGHKETQYF. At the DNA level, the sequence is TGTGCCAGTAGTACTGGGGGCCACAAAGAGACCCAGTACTTC.